This T cell receptor (beta chain) derives from a study of blood T cells in healthy people across ages. Primers used in a second PCR of roughly 6 to 11 cycles were a sample-barcoded 5' primer and a J-beta primer mix. A single record per CDR3 protein comes from TCRdb applying MiXCR to the 5' RACE reads. The sample has hundreds of thousands of distinct CDR3 sequences, more than 45% seen once. V shed 2 bases and J 0 bases; nucleotides not matched to a gene: 6. Germline V gene sequence: CDR1 SGHAT, CDR2 FQDESV (reference sequence). This CDR3 is built from 17 residues. The chain employs TRBV11-1 and TRBJ2-5, with 10 bases identical to TRBD2. Sequencing was carried out using blood. The receptor comes from a woman of 80 years or more in good health. Written as DNA, the CDR3 is TGTGCCAGCAGCTTACGCAGCGGGGGGGTGAACCAAGAGACCCAGTACTTC. It encodes CASSLRSGGVNQETQYF.